This T cell receptor (beta chain) was observed in a study of T cell responses to AZD1222 COVID-19 vaccine. In the study overall: Second-dose schedules of about 4 or about 12 weeks were combined.

In this sample, this clone turned up once. Antigen unknown. Germline loops: CDR1 SGHNT, CDR2 YYREEE (reference sequence). Trimming removed 4 bases from V and 2 bases from J, with 6 bases in between. CDR3 length: 13 amino acids. Using immunoSEQ multiplex PCR, the repertoire was profiled, and TCRdb retains in-frame clones only, with some absent. The sample carries some 64,000 clones, over 70% recorded once. General study points: Donors were chiefly white British, with a greater number of females, and clonal diversity was perhaps underestimated. Just a handful of people given AZD1222 tested seropositive at baseline.

This rearrangement joins TRBV5-4 to TRBJ2-2; no clear D. Here the sequenced sample was peripheral blood, taken on day 0 of AZD1222 vaccination. The TCR was taken from an adult in good health. CDR3 DNA sequence: TGTGCCAGCAGCCGAGACAACACCGGGGAGCTGTTTTTT. Translation: CASSRDNTGELFF.